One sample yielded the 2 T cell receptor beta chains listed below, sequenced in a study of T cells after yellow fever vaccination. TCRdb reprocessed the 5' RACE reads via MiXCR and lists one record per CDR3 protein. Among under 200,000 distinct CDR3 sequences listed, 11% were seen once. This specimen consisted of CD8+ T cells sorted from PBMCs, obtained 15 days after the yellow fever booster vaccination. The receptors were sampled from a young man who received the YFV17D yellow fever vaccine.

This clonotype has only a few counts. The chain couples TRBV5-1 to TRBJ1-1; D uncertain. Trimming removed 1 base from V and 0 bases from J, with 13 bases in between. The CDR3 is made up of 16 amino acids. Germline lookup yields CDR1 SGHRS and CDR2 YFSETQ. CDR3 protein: CASSLHLYNMNTEAFF. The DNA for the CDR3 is TGCGCCAGCAGCTTGCACCTTTACAACATGAACACTGAAGCTTTCTTT.

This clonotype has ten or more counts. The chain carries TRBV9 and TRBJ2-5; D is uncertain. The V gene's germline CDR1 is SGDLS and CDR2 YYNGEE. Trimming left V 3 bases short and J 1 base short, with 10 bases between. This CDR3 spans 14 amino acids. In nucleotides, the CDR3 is TGTGCCAGCAGCGGAGGAGTTTTCCAAGAGACCCAGTACTTC. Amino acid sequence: CASSGGVFQETQYF.